This T cell receptor (beta chain) was sequenced during a study of shared clonotypes between healthy human individuals. Study-level findings and limits: Clonotypes shared by all four sorted-subset donors had higher generation probabilities than non-shared clonotypes.

As concerns this clone: Its target is unknown.

CDR3 size: 14 residues. The ends were cut back, 4 bases at V and 2 bases at J, with 11 bases in the middle. Per germline, CDR1 PRHDT and CDR2 FYEKMQ (reference sequence). Sequencing was performed with immunoSEQ multiplex PCR; in TCRdb, only in-frame clones are kept and a portion is missing. The sample yields more than 2 million clones, about 95% seen once. Terminally differentiated effector memory CD45RA+ cells were excluded by CCR7 positive selection of CD45RO-negative cells. The chain has TRBV13 and TRBJ2-5; TRBD1 is a possible D gene (5 bases). This receptor was obtained from a man aged 18 to 35 in good health. The material sequenced was naive CD8+ T cells sorted from blood. Written as DNA, the CDR3 is TGTGCCAGCAGCTATGACAGACGTCAAGAGACCCAGTACTTC. As protein: CASSYDRRQETQYF.